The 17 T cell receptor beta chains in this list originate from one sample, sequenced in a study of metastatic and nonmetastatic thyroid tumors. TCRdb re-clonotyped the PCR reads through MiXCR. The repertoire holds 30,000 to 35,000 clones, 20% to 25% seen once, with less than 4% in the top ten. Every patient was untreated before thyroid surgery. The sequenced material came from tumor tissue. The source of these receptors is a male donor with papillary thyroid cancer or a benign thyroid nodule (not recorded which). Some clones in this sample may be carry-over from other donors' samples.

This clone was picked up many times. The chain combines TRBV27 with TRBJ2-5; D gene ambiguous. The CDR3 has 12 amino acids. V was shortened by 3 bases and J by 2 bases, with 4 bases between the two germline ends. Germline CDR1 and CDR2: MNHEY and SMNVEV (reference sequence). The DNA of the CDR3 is TGTGCCAGCAGTTTTTCTCAAGAGACCCAGTACTTC. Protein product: CASSFSQETQYF.

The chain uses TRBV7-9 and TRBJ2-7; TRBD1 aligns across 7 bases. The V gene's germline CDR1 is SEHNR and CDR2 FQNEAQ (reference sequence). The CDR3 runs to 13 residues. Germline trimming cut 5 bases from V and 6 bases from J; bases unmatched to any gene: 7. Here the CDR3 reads CASSQHRGGEQYF. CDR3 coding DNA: TGTGCCAGCAGCCAACACAGGGGTGGCGAGCAGTACTTC. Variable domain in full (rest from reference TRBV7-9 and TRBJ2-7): DTGVSQNPRHKITKRGQNVTFRCDPISEHNRLYWYRQTLGQGPEFLTYFQNEAQLEKSRLLSDRFSAERPKGSFSTLEIQRTEQGDSAMYLCASSQHRGGEQYFGPGTRLTVT.

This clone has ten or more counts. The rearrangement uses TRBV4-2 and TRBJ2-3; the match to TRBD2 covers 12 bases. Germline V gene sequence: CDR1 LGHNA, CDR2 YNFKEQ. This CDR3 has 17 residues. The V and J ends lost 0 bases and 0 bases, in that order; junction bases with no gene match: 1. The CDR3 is CASSQDGLAGSTDTQYF. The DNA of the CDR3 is TGTGCCAGCAGCCAAGATGGACTAGCGGGAAGCACAGATACGCAGTATTTT.

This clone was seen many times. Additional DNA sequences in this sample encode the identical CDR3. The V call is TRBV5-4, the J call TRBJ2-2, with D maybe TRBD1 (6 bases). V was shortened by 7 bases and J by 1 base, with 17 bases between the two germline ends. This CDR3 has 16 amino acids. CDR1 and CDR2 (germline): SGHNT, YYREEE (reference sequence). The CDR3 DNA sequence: TGTGCCAGCGGGGTAAAGACAGGTCGGAACACCGGGGAGCTGTTTTTT. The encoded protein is CASGVKTGRNTGELFF.

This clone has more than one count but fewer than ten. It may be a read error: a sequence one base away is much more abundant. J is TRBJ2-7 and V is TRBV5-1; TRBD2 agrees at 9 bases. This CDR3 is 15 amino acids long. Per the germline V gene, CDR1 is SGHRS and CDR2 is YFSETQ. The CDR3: CASNLEVAGECEQYF. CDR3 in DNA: TGCGCCAGCAACTTGGAGGTAGCGGGAGAGTGCGAGCAGTACTTC.

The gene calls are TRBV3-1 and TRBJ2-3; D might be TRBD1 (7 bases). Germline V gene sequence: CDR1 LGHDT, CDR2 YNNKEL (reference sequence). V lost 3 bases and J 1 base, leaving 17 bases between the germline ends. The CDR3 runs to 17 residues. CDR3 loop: CASSQPRGEQGTDTQYF. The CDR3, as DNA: TGTGCCAGCAGCCAGCCCAGGGGGGAACAGGGCACAGATACGCAGTATTTT.

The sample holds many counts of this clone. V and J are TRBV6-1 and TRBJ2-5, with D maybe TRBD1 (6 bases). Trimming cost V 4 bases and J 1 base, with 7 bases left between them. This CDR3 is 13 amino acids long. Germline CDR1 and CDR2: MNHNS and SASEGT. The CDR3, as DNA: TGTGCCAGCAGTGGACAGGCCCAAGAGACCCAGTACTTC. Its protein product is CASSGQAQETQYF.

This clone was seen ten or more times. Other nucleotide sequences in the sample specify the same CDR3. CDR3 DNA: TGTGCCACCAGCAGAGAATTGCGGGGGCGCTTCTATGGCTACACCTTC. Its translation: CATSRELRGRFYGYTF. The rearrangement uses TRBV15 and TRBJ1-2; tentative D call: TRBD1 (6 bases). Germline CDR1 and CDR2: LNHNV and YYDKDF (reference sequence). Trimming took off 0 bases at V and 4 bases at J, with 15 bases between the two ends. The CDR3 is made up of 16 amino acids. The full variable domain, in which reference TRBV15 and TRBJ1-2 provide the parts outside the CDR3, is DAMVIQNPRYQVTQFGKPVTLSCSQTLNHNVMYWYQQKSSQAPKLLFHYYDKDFNNEADTPDNFQSRRPNTSFCFLDIRSPGLGDTAMYLCATSRELRGRFYGYTFGSGTRLTVV.

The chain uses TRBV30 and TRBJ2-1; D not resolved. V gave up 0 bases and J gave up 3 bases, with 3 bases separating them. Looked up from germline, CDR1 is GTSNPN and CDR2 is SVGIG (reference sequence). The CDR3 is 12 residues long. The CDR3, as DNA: TGTGCCTGGAGTGTGGGCTACAATGAGCAGTTCTTC. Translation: CAWSVGYNEQFF.

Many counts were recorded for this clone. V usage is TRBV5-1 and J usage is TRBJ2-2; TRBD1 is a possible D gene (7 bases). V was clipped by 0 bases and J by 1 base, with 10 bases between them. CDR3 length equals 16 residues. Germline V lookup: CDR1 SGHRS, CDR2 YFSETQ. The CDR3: CASSLAGGRNTGELFF. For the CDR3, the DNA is TGCGCCAGCAGCTTGGCAGGGGGGCGGAACACCGGGGAGCTGTTTTTT.

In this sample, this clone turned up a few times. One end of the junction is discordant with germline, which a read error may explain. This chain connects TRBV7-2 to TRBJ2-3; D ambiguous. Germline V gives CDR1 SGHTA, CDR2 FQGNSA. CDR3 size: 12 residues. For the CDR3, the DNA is TGTGCCAGCAGCCGCTTTGCAGATACGCTGTATTTT. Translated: CASSRFADTLYF.

The CDR3 coding sequence is TGCAGTGCCAACACTTTTACAGGGAGAGGTTTGACTCACGAGCAGTACTTC. As protein: CSANTFTGRGLTHEQYF. This rearrangement joins TRBV20-1 to TRBJ2-7; a weak D match, TRBD1 (6 bases). Germline loops: CDR1 DFQATT, CDR2 SNEGSKA (reference sequence). The CDR3 sequence is 17 residues long. V was pared by 6 bases and J by 5 bases, with 29 bases between.

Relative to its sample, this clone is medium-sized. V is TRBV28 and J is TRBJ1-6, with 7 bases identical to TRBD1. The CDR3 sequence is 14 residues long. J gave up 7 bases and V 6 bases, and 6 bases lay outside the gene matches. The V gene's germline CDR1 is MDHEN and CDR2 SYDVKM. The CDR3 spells CASRNQGGNSPLHF. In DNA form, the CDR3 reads TGTGCCAGCAGGAATCAGGGGGGCAATTCACCCCTCCACTTT. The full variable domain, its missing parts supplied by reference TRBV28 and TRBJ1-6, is DVKVTQSSRYLVKRTGEKVFLECVQDMDHENMFWYRQDPGLGLRLIYFSYDVKMKEKGDIPEGYSVSREKKERFSLILESASTNQTSMYLCASRNQGGNSPLHFGNGTRLTVT.

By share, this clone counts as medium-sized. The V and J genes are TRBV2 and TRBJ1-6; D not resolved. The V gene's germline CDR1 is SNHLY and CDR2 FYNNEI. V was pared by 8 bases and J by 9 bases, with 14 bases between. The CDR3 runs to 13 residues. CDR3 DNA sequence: TGTGCCAGCTCCGAGGGATTGACTTCACCCCTCCACTTT. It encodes CASSEGLTSPLHF.

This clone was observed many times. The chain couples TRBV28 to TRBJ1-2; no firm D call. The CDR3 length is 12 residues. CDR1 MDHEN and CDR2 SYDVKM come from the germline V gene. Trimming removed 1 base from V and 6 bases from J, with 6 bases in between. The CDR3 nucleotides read TGTGCCAGCAGTTTATTGGGAGATGGCTACACCTTC. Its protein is CASSLLGDGYTF.

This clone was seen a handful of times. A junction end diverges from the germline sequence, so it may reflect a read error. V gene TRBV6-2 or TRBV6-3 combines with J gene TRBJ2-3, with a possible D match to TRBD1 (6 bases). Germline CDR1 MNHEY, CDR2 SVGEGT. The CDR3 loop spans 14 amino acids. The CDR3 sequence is CASSYMGAVDTQCF. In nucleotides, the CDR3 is TGTGCCAGCAGTTACATGGGGGCGGTCGATACGCAGTGTTTT.

The CDR3 DNA follows: TGTGCCAGCAGCAAGGACCCGCTGTTGGGGGAGCAGTACTTC. It is translated as CASSKDPLLGEQYF. The genes are TRBV13 and TRBJ2-7; D not resolved. CDR1 PRHDT and CDR2 FYEKMQ come from the germline V gene (reference sequence). The CDR3 is made up of 14 amino acids. V dropped 5 bases and J dropped 7 bases, with 18 bases sitting between them.